The rows below give T cell receptor beta chains drawn from one sample of a study of CD4+ T cells in melanoma. Profiled with immunoSEQ multiplex PCR; TCRdb holds only in-frame clones, not every one. Here the sample spans about 4,900 clones, 64% being singletons. The sample comprised cells from a culture (not recorded whether cultured in vitro). The source is a human donor with melanoma. CDR3s leave out the opening cysteine and the closing phenylalanine or tryptophan.

V gene | CDR3 protein
TRBV27 | ASSLGLAGDYNEQF
TRBV10-2 | ASTGTGGAGTEAF
TRBV5-1 | ASRSGQVETQY
TRBV28 | ASSLRGETQY
TRBV12-3/TRBV12-4 | ASSFSLPDGYT
TRBV6-5 | ASSYLPTRGNEQY
TRBV7-8 | ASSLADRIKTDTQY
TRBV5-1 | ASSLGQPGDEQF
TRBV2 | ASMLEAF
TRBV9 | ASSEGGGVPYEQY
TRBV19 | ASSATNSNQPQH
TRBV7-2 | ASSLSTFSEAF
TRBV5-6 | ASSLGTGTEAF
TRBV7-2 | ASSQTGDNQPQH
TRBV6-6 | ASSYTGRNQPQH
TRBV7-9 | ASSLRTPGDTQY
TRBV6-2/TRBV6-3 | ASSYLPGDRGLTDTQY
TRBV5-6 | ASSPTRGIGYNEQF
TRBV7-9 | ASSSSGLAGVNEQF
TRBV10-2 | ASRSTRSGGANEQF
TRBV3-1/TRBV3-2 | ASSQERWRGNEQY
TRBV19 | ATTPSRDRLNEKLF
TRBV19 | ASRSRPKGGSYNEQF
TRBV4-1 | ASSQLVGSSRQVTGELF
TRBV7-9 | ASSLVQDSEAF
TRBV9 | ASSVSGVAEGEQF
TRBV6-6 | ASTQHRDSEQY
TRBV2 | ASSERGEGSYEQY
TRBV6-5 | ASSPSSSGETQY
TRBV6-6 | ASSYGRETGELF
TRBV7-2 | ASSREGGTEAF
TRBV9 | ASSVGLSPDEQY
TRBV4-2 | ASSQEDRAGNTIY
TRBV7-9 | ASSLTHGSTDTQY
TRBV4-1 | ASSQVWGISNQPQH